The present T cell receptor beta chain was sequenced within a study of cytomegalovirus exposure and HLA in healthy donors. The PCR had 60 Vbeta and 13 Jbeta primers. Assay: immunoSEQ multiplex PCR; the TCRdb copy retains only in-frame clones and omits some. In the table there are under 250,000 clones, approximately 85% of which are singletons. CDR1 and CDR2 from the germline V gene are LNHDA and SQIVND (reference sequence). V shed 5 bases and J 2 bases; nucleotides not matched to a gene: 4. The CDR3 covers 14 residues. There are a few counts of this clone. V and J are TRBV19 and TRBJ2-7, with 9 bases fitting TRBD1. This sequence was found in a woman between 50 and 59 years old in good health and CMV-seronegative. Sequencing was done on a sample of PBMCs. The CDR3 is CASSRTGDTYEQYF. The CDR3, as DNA: TGTGCCAGTAGTCGGACAGGGGACACCTACGAGCAGTACTTC.